The rows below give T cell receptor beta chains drawn from one sample of a study of shared clonotypes between healthy human individuals. Here immunoSEQ multiplex PCR was the method, and the copy in TCRdb shows in-frame clones only, minus some. The sample has approximately 530,000 clones, 90% to 97% seen once. Sequenced input: naive CD4+ T cells sorted from blood. Receptor source: a woman in her 30s in good health. The CDR3 runs from the conserved cysteine through the conserved F or W. A D gene is named only where the DNA matches it firmly.

TRBV19 | . | CASSTNWGTDTGELFF
TRBV18 | . | CASSPDYSSGWKLFF
TRBV19 | TRBD2 | CASGTSGRLSSYNEQFF
TRBV4-1 | TRBD2 | CASSQGPSSGRANEQYF
TRBV5-4 | . | CASSWGREQYF
TRBV28 | . | CASLTVPNQPQHF
TRBV19 | . | CASSIVGGPEQYF
TRBV28 | . | CASSPSRGYEQYF
TRBV7-6 | . | CASSLPGRGGGSGEQFF
TRBV19 | . | CASSSNQPQHF
TRBV5-4 | . | CASSFPSETQYF
TRBV7-2 | . | CASSLLRGVGETQYF
TRBV7-9 | TRBD2 | CASSSQGGLATETQYF
TRBV18 | . | CASSPLQGGTGNTIYF
TRBV27 | . | CASSLSRLSYNEQFF
TRBV28 | . | CASSRIVGDEQYF
TRBV30 | . | CAWTRGINQPQHF
TRBV28 | TRBD1 | CASSHWDSPDTQYF
TRBV5-4 | TRBD2 | CASSLAAGGPNEQFF
TRBV6-5 | . | CASSSGRSGSYEQYF
TRBV7-9 | TRBD1 | CASSSTRGGYTNEKLFF
TRBV19 | TRBD2 | CASSIESVAGLYEQFF
TRBV2 | TRBD1 | CASSPVQGIGEKLFF
TRBV7-2 | . | CASSSSMRYGYTF
TRBV11-1 | . | CASSPTWSRASEAFF
TRBV5-1 | . | CASSLASGSPYEQYF
TRBV5-1 | TRBD2 | CASSFGPLAGEGSEQFF
TRBV11-2 | . | CASSWRRDVGYEQYF
TRBV19 | . | CASQRDTINYGYTF
TRBV11-2 | TRBD2 | CASSGQLAGGSYF
TRBV28 | . | CASSAQDTEAFF
TRBV29-1 | . | CSVVGGTEAFF
TRBV9 | . | CASSVPSSPGTDTQYF
TRBV7-9 | . | CASSVGDRNTEAFF
TRBV28 | TRBD1 | CASSPGTASSYEQYF
TRBV27 | . | CASSFASEPFSGEQFF
TRBV7-9 | TRBD2 | CASNPPGLANTGELFF
TRBV18 | . | CASSNRDKGSGANVLTF